A selection of T cell receptor beta chains follows, all from one sample in a study of graft-versus-host responses after intestinal transplantation. Sequencing was performed with immunoSEQ multiplex PCR; in TCRdb, only in-frame clones are kept and a portion is missing. The table lists tens of thousands of clones, roughly 88% of them singletons. No antigens are known for them. The source material was unstimulated CD4+ T cells sorted from spleen or lymph node cells, sampled before intestinal transplant. All receptors come from a human donor who received an intestinal transplant. CDR3s include the opening cysteine and the closing phenylalanine or tryptophan. D genes are given only for firm matches. Not every row has a clone size; where given, it reads once, few, many or a size class.

V gene	clone size	D gene	J gene	CDR3 DNA	CDR3 protein
TRBV5-6	.	TRBD1	TRBJ2-3	TGTGCCAGCAGCATGGCTCCGGGACAGGGGGTGGGAGATACGCAGTATTTT	CASSMAPGQGVGDTQYF
TRBV2	once	.	TRBJ1-5	TGTGCCAGCAGCGACAGGTTCCAGCCCCAGCATTTT	CASSDRFQPQHF
TRBV5-1	.	.	TRBJ1-2	TGCGCCAGCAGCGGCCAAGGGGGCTATGGCTACACCTTC	CASSGQGGYGYTF
TRBV15	.	.	TRBJ2-3	TGTGCCACCAGCAGAGGTGGTAGCGGCACAGATACGCAGTATTTT	CATSRGGSGTDTQYF
TRBV4-1	.	.	TRBJ1-1	TGCGCCAGCAGCCAAGTAGGACAGAGCACTGAAGCTTTCTTT	CASSQVGQSTEAFF
TRBV5-1	.	.	TRBJ1-4	TGCGCCAGCAGCGAAGGGGCAACTAATGAAAAACTGTTTTTT	CASSEGATNEKLFF
TRBV6-6	.	.	TRBJ2-7	TGTGCCAGCAGTTACCCTCAGGGCCCCTACGAGCAGTACTTC	CASSYPQGPYEQYF
TRBV7-3	.	TRBD1	TRBJ1-1	TGTGCCAGCAGCTTAGGGGACAGGGTAGACGCTTTCTTT	CASSLGDRVDAFF
TRBV4-2	.	TRBD1	TRBJ2-7	TGTGCCAGCAGCCCCCCGGCGGGGCAGGGGGCGTACGAGCAGTACTTC	CASSPPAGQGAYEQYF
TRBV27	.	.	TRBJ1-6	TGTGCCAGCAGTTTGCGGAGGGGAGGGTCACCCCTCCACTTT	CASSLRRGGSPLHF
TRBV9	.	TRBD1	TRBJ1-6	TGTGCCAGCAGCGTAGGGGGACAGGGGGGTTCACCCCTCCACTTT	CASSVGGQGGSPLHF
TRBV2	once	.	TRBJ2-6	TGTGCCAGCAGTACAGTCTCTGGGGCCAACGTCCTGACTTTC	CASSTVSGANVLTF
TRBV18	.	.	TRBJ1-5	TGTGCCAGCTCACCGACAGAGGCGGGACGCAATCAGCCCCAGCATTTT	CASSPTEAGRNQPQHF
TRBV7-9	.	.	TRBJ1-1	TGTGCCAGCAGCTTAGGACAGAACACTGAAGCTTTCTTT	CASSLGQNTEAFF
TRBV6-1	.	.	TRBJ1-4	TGTGCCAGCAGGGAACGGAGAAATGAAAAACTGTTTTTT	CASRERRNEKLFF
TRBV18	.	.	TRBJ1-2	TGTGCCAGCTCGCCGGGACAAGTCTATGGCTACACCTTC	CASSPGQVYGYTF
TRBV19	.	.	TRBJ1-2	TGTGCCAGTAGTATCCAGAAATATGGCTACACCTTC	CASSIQKYGYTF
TRBV2	.	TRBD2	TRBJ2-7	TGTGCCAGCAGGCGGGGGGGTCGGCAGTACTTC	CASRRGGRQYF
TRBV27	once	.	TRBJ2-1	TGTGCCAGCAGTTTGGAACGGGGGTCACGGAATGAGCAGTTCTTC	CASSLERGSRNEQFF
TRBV7-3	.	.	TRBJ1-1	TGTGCCAGCAGCCCAACAGCTATGAACACTGAAGCTTTCTTT	CASSPTAMNTEAFF
TRBV29-1	.	.	TRBJ2-7	TGCAGCGCCAGACAGTCACTCGAGCAGTACTTC	CSARQSLEQYF
TRBV19	.	TRBD1	TRBJ2-7	TGTGCCACCCCCTCGTGGGCAGGGGGCCATCACAACTCCTACGAGCAGTACTTC	CATPSWAGGHHNSYEQYF
TRBV2	.	TRBD1	TRBJ2-6	TGTGCCAGCAGTACAGGGGACTCTGGGGCCAACGTCCTGACTTTC	CASSTGDSGANVLTF
TRBV6-6	.	TRBD2	TRBJ2-2	TGTGCCAGCAGTTACACGGGGGGGAACACCGGGGAGCTGTTTTTT	CASSYTGGNTGELFF
TRBV5-1	.	.	TRBJ1-1	TGCGCCAGCAGCCCCCAAGACACGGGCCGGGGTGAAGCTTTCTTT	CASSPQDTGRGEAFF
TRBV27	.	.	TRBJ2-1	TGTGCCAGCAGTTTAGGAGTCGGCCTAGCCATTGAGCAGTTCTTC	CASSLGVGLAIEQFF
TRBV2	.	.	TRBJ1-6	TGTGCCAGCAGTGATTCGGCCAGGGTGGGAACACCCCTCCACTTT	CASSDSARVGTPLHF
TRBV6-5	.	.	TRBJ2-3	TGTGCCAGCAGTTATGGTTTTTCTAGCGGCACAGATACGCAGTATTTT	CASSYGFSSGTDTQYF
TRBV6-6	once	.	TRBJ1-5	TGTGCCAGCAGTTTTCCCCCCCAGGTATACAATCAGCCCCAGCATTTT	CASSFPPQVYNQPQHF
TRBV6-5	once	TRBD2	TRBJ2-3	TGTGCCAGCCGGAAGACTAGCGGGGGTGATACGCAGTATTTT	CASRKTSGGDTQYF
TRBV16	.	.	TRBJ2-1	TGTGCCAGCAGCCCCTCCGCGGGGGCAAGTGAGCAGTTCTTC	CASSPSAGASEQFF
TRBV29-1	.	.	TRBJ1-2	TGCAGCGTGCAGGGGCGGGAGAGTGGCTACACCTTC	CSVQGRESGYTF
TRBV11-2	.	.	TRBJ2-1	TGTGCCAGCAGCTTAGATACTCCCTCCTACAATGAGCAGTTCTTC	CASSLDTPSYNEQFF
TRBV5-6	few	.	TRBJ1-1	TGTGCCAGCAGCCCCACGCGGGGTGAAGCTTTCTTT	CASSPTRGEAFF
TRBV5-1	.	.	TRBJ1-3	TGCGCCAGCAGGCCAGGGGCTTCTGGAAACACCATATATTTT	CASRPGASGNTIYF
TRBV9	.	.	TRBJ1-2	TGTGCCAGCAGCGCGGACCCGGGACACCCCGGTTCCTTC	CASSADPGHPGSF
TRBV7-9	.	.	TRBJ1-4	TGTGCCAGCAGCTTCCCCCCAGGAGAAAAACTGTTTTTT	CASSFPPGEKLFF
TRBV6-5	.	.	TRBJ2-4	TGTGCCAGCAGTTACACGGGCCGAGGGGCCAAAAACATTCAGTACTTC	CASSYTGRGAKNIQYF
TRBV18	.	.	TRBJ2-3	TGTGCCAGCTCACCACCGGGCGTTAAGTGGCCAGATACGCAGTATTTT	CASSPPGVKWPDTQYF
TRBV7-3	.	.	TRBJ1-6	TGTGCCAGCAGCTTACAGGGATCTTATTCACCCCTCCACTTT	CASSLQGSYSPLHF
TRBV7-8	.	TRBD1	TRBJ1-5	TGTGCCAGCAGCCCCGGGACAGGGAGCAATCAGCCCCAGCATTTT	CASSPGTGSNQPQHF
TRBV6-1	.	TRBD1	TRBJ2-7	TGTGCCAGCAGTGCCCGGACAGGGGCAGGCGAGCAGTACTTC	CASSARTGAGEQYF
TRBV6-1	once	.	TRBJ1-5	TGTGCCAGCAGTGAATTCGGGGGCAATCAGCCCCAGCATTTT	CASSEFGGNQPQHF